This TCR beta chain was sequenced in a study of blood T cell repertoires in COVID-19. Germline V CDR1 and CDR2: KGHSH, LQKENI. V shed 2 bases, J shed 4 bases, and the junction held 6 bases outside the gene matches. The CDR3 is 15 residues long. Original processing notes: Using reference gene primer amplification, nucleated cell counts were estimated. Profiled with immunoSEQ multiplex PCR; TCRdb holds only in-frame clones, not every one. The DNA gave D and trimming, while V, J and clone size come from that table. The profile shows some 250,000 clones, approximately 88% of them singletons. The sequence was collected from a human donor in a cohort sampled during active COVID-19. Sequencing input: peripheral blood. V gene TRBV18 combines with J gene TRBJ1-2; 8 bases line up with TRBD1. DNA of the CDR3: TGTGCCAGCTCACCAAACGCAGGGGGCGGCTATGGCTACACCTTC. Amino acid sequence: CASSPNAGGGYGYTF.